The 7 T cell receptor beta chains below come from one sample, sequenced in a study of OX40 agonist ivuxolimab in advanced cancers. Sequencing used immunoSEQ multiplex PCR; TCRdb keeps in-frame clones, though not all of them. The sample yields around 77,000 clones, over 75% seen once. The sample here was CD4+ or CD8+ T cells sorted from blood, taken in a trial of the OX40 agonist ivuxolimab. These receptors all stem from an adult with an advanced solid tumor such as melanoma, head and neck, liver or kidney cancer.

The chain uses TRBV7-6 and TRBJ2-2; D possibly matches TRBD1 or TRBD2 (6 bases each). Germline lookup yields CDR1 SGHVS and CDR2 FNYEAQ. This CDR3 is 17 amino acids long. Deletions cut 0 bases from V and 2 bases from J, with 13 bases between. The CDR3 bases are TGTGCCAGCAGCTTAGCGGGGGGCTTACAAAACACCGGGGAGCTGTTTTTT. Its protein is CASSLAGGLQNTGELFF.

The rearrangement joins TRBV6-1 to TRBJ2-2, with D perhaps matching TRBD1 or TRBD2 (5 bases each). CDR1 and CDR2 (germline): MNHNS, SASEGT. The CDR3 loop spans 15 amino acids. V was clipped by 1 base and J by 10 bases, with 16 bases between them. Here the CDR3 DNA reads TGTGCCAGCAGTGAAGTTTGGGGGTCGGGTGTGGAGCTGTTTTTT. Residues: CASSEVWGSGVELFF.

CDR3 amino acids: CASSLSLAGEAEQYF. For the CDR3, the DNA is TGTGCCAGCTCACTTTCCCTAGCGGGAGAGGCCGAGCAGTACTTC. This chain uses TRBV18 with TRBJ2-7, with 10 bases lining up with TRBD2. J lost 6 bases, V lost 4 bases, and 9 bases had no gene match. From germline, CDR1 is KGHSH and CDR2 LQKENI. CDR3 length: 15 residues.

V usage is TRBV7-9 and J usage is TRBJ2-3; D gene ambiguous. Per germline, CDR1 SEHNR and CDR2 FQNEAQ (reference sequence). V was shortened by 3 bases and J by 5 bases, with 9 bases between the two germline ends. The CDR3 is made up of 13 amino acids. CDR3 in amino acids: CASSFGSVDTQYF. CDR3 nucleotide sequence: TGTGCCAGCAGCTTTGGGTCAGTAGATACGCAGTATTTT. The variable domain in full, with the rest retrieved from reference TRBV7-9 and TRBJ2-3, is DTGVSQNPRHKITKRGQNVTFRCDPISEHNRLYWYRQTLGQGPEFLTYFQNEAQLEKSRLLSDRFSAERPKGSFSTLEIQRTEQGDSAMYLCASSFGSVDTQYFGPGTRLTVL.

This clone was counted once. The rearrangement joins TRBV18 to TRBJ1-2, with 7 nucleotides matching TRBD1. J lost 6 bases, V lost 3 bases, and 7 bases had no gene match. This CDR3 region has 14 residues. CDR1 and CDR2 (germline): KGHSH, LQKENI. The CDR3, as DNA: TGTGCCAGCTCACCGGCCGGGACAGCAAATGGCTACACCTTC. This gives the protein CASSPAGTANGYTF.

The rearrangement links TRBV30 to TRBJ2-5; D is ambiguous. CDR1 is GTSNPN, CDR2 SVGIG, per germline (reference sequence). The V end lost 3 bases, the J end lost 1 base, and 12 bases lay between the germline ends. The CDR3 contains 14 residues. CDR3 amino acids: CAWSPGGPQETQYF. CDR3 nucleotide sequence: TGTGCCTGGAGCCCGGGCGGACCCCAAGAGACCCAGTACTTC.

The rearrangement joins TRBV19 to TRBJ1-2, with D uncertain. The CDR3 has 15 amino acids. CDR1 is LNHDA and CDR2 is SQIVND in the germline V gene (reference sequence). The V end was cut by 4 bases, the J end by 4 bases, with 16 bases between. CDR3 protein: CASSNAQRSVYGYTF. The CDR3 bases are TGTGCCAGTAGTAATGCACAGAGAAGTGTCTATGGCTACACCTTC.